These 30 T cell receptor beta chains share one sample of origin, sequenced in a study of control samples from healthy donors and cancer patients. Clones were read by immunoSEQ multiplex PCR, and TCRdb kept only the in-frame ones, dropping some. The data contain some 130,000 clones, about nine tenths of them singletons. Sequencing was carried out using blood. The receptor set was obtained from a woman in her forties or fifties in good health.

The chain has TRBV7-9 and TRBJ1-1, with TRBD1 matching over 9 bases. Per germline, CDR1 SEHNR and CDR2 FQNEAQ (reference sequence). Losses at the gene ends were 4 bases for V and 4 bases for J; bases not matched to a gene: 10. The CDR3 has 16 amino acids. CDR3 nucleotides: TGTGCCAGCAGCTCAGTACCGGGACAGGGCACCACTGAAGCTTTCTTT. Translating gives CASSSVPGQGTTEAFF. Combining the CDR3 with reference TRBV7-9 and TRBJ1-1 gives the whole variable domain DTGVSQNPRHKITKRGQNVTFRCDPISEHNRLYWYRQTLGQGPEFLTYFQNEAQLEKSRLLSDRFSAERPKGSFSTLEIQRTEQGDSAMYLCASSSVPGQGTTEAFFGQGTRLTVV.

The chain recombines TRBV28 with TRBJ1-2; D gene ambiguous. This CDR3 has 18 amino acids. Germline assignment: CDR1 MDHEN and CDR2 SYDVKM. Trimming removed 2 bases from V and 0 bases from J, with 19 bases in between. The chain's CDR3 is CASSLPPGGEASNYGYTF. The CDR3 DNA sequence: TGTGCCAGCAGTTTACCCCCGGGTGGTGAGGCCTCTAACTATGGCTACACCTTC.

The chain combines TRBV27 with TRBJ2-4; TRBD2 might be the D (6 bases). The V gene's germline CDR1 is MNHEY and CDR2 SMNVEV (reference sequence). Trimming pared 6 bases from V and 1 base from J, leaving 25 bases between. This CDR3 comprises 19 residues. DNA of the CDR3: TGTGCCAGCAGACCCTCAGCTCTAGGGCTTGGGGGGGCCAAAAACATTCAGTACTTC. Translated, it gives CASRPSALGLGGAKNIQYF.

The rearrangement links TRBV5-6 to TRBJ1-1; D may be TRBD1 (5 bases). Per the germline V gene, CDR1 is SGHDT and CDR2 is YYEEEE. The CDR3 loop spans 14 amino acids. Trimming removed 3 bases from V and 7 bases from J, with 16 bases in between. Here the CDR3 DNA reads TGTGCCAGCAGCTACGACAGCCGGCTCGGTGAAGCTTTCTTT. It translates to CASSYDSRLGEAFF.

The chain links TRBV6-5 to TRBJ1-2; D is unclear. Deletions cut 6 bases from V and 1 base from J, with 12 bases between. Per germline, CDR1 MNHEY and CDR2 SVGAGI. The CDR3 has 14 amino acids. The CDR3 bases are TGTGCCAGCAGCCAGGCAGTTCATAACTATGGCTACACCTTC. Its translation: CASSQAVHNYGYTF.

This chain uses TRBV7-8 with TRBJ1-2; D gene ambiguous. Germline V lookup: CDR1 SGHVS, CDR2 FQNEAQ. The CDR3 totals 13 residues. V was pared by 1 base and J by 7 bases, with 10 bases between. CDR3 DNA sequence: TGTGCCAGCAGCTTAGGCGGAGACGGTGGCTACACCTTC. This codes for CASSLGGDGGYTF.

The V gene is TRBV4-1, the J gene TRBJ1-2; 8 positions agree with TRBD1. The junction had 2 bases not matched to a gene; V was cut back by 1 base and J by 4 bases. The V gene's germline CDR1 is MGHRA and CDR2 YSYEKL. There are 14 residues in the CDR3. The CDR3 loop is CASSQADRGYGYTF. The CDR3 DNA reads TGCGCCAGCAGCCAAGCCGACAGGGGCTATGGCTACACCTTC.

This sequence joins TRBV6-2 or TRBV6-3 and TRBJ2-7; D is uncertain. V was cut by 4 bases and J by 2 bases, with 6 bases left in between. The germline V gene encodes CDR1 MNHEY and CDR2 SVGEGT. The length of the CDR3 is 12 residues. CDR3 amino acids: CASSSHAYEQYF. DNA for the CDR3: TGTGCCAGCAGTTCCCACGCCTACGAGCAGTACTTC.

The gene calls are TRBV30 and TRBJ2-5; TRBD2 matches at 13 bases. Germline CDR1 GTSNPN, CDR2 SVGIG (reference sequence). V trimming: 8 bases; J trimming: 3 bases; junction bases outside the gene matches: 3. This CDR3 spans 13 amino acids. The CDR3 here is CAGTSGTEETQYF. The CDR3 DNA sequence: TGTGCCGGGACTAGCGGGACAGAAGAGACCCAGTACTTC.

V usage is TRBV3-1 (or the pseudogene TRBV3-2) and J usage is TRBJ2-3; no reliable D call. CDR3 length: 15 amino acids. V dropped 5 bases and J dropped 1 base, with 13 bases sitting between them. Germline-derived CDR1 and CDR2 are LGHDT and YNNKEL (reference sequence). The CDR3 DNA sequence: TGTGCCAGCAGCGTCCGGCCGGCCGGCACAGATACGCAGTATTTT. Translated, it gives CASSVRPAGTDTQYF.

V gene TRBV4-1 combines with J gene TRBJ2-2; a possible D gene is TRBD2 (6 bases). The CDR3 is 17 residues long. The V gene lost 6 bases and the J gene lost 1 base, with 18 bases spanning the gap. Germline values: CDR1 MGHRA, CDR2 YSYEKL. The CDR3 here is CASRYLGGGKNTGELFF. In nucleotides, the CDR3 is TGCGCCAGCAGGTACCTCGGGGGAGGAAAGAACACCGGGGAGCTGTTTTTT.

V and J are TRBV18 and TRBJ1-3, with D hard to call. The CDR3 length is 16 residues. V lost 5 bases to trimming and J lost 5 bases, with 19 bases between them. Germline assignment: CDR1 KGHSH and CDR2 LQKENI. The CDR3 DNA reads TGTGCCAGCTCAGTTACCGGGCCGAGGAGAAGAAACACCATATATTTT. It yields the protein CASSVTGPRRRNTIYF.

The chain carries TRBV2 and TRBJ1-4; 7 bases fit TRBD1. The length of the CDR3 is 15 residues. Germline-derived CDR1 and CDR2 are SNHLY and FYNNEI. Unmatched junction bases numbered 6, after V lost 4 bases and J lost 4 bases. The DNA for the CDR3 is TGTGCCAGCAGTGGGGGGGGACAGATTAATGAAAAACTGTTTTTT. Translated, it gives CASSGGGQINEKLFF.

This chain uses TRBV9 with TRBJ2-6; perhaps D is TRBD1 or TRBD2 (5 bases each). Germline V gene data show CDR1 as SGDLS and CDR2 as YYNGEE. The CDR3 consists of 17 residues. V gave up 4 bases and J gave up 2 bases, with 16 bases separating them. CDR3 bases: TGTGCCAGCAGCCCCGAGGGACGGCTGGCTGGGGCCAACGTCCTGACTTTC. Translated, it gives CASSPEGRLAGANVLTF.

The J gene is TRBJ2-3, the V gene TRBV29-1; D uncertain. Germline loops: CDR1 SQVTM, CDR2 ANQGSEA. This CDR3 spans 13 amino acids. Trimming pared 1 base from V and 0 bases from J, leaving 5 bases between. DNA of the CDR3: TGCAGCGTTGAAGGGTCTAGCACAGATACGCAGTATTTT. This sequence encodes CSVEGSSTDTQYF.

CDR3 sequence reads: CARESDRRTMNEQFF. CDR3 in DNA: TGTGCCAGGGAGAGCGACAGGCGGACTATGAATGAGCAGTTCTTC. The J gene is TRBJ2-1, the V gene TRBV27, with D perhaps being TRBD1 or TRBD2 (6 bases each). With 9 bases removed from V and 7 bases from J, the gap between germline ends came to 22 bases. Per the germline V gene, CDR1 is MNHEY and CDR2 is SMNVEV (reference sequence). This CDR3 is built from 15 residues.

V gene TRBV5-4 combines with J gene TRBJ1-4; 10 bases are shared with TRBD1. Unmatched junction bases numbered 6, after V lost 0 bases and J lost 10 bases. The CDR3 is made up of 15 amino acids. Per the germline V gene, CDR1 is SGHNT and CDR2 is YYREEE (reference sequence). Here the CDR3 DNA reads TGTGCCAGCAGCTTGGGAGGACAGGGGGGGGGAAAACTGTTTTTT. It yields the protein CASSLGGQGGGKLFF.

V is TRBV6-1 and J is TRBJ1-3; D unclear. Germline V gene lookup returns CDR1 MNHNS and CDR2 SASEGT. V shed 0 bases and J shed 1 base, with 4 bases lying between them. The CDR3 sequence is 14 residues long. CDR3 amino acids: CASSEAGSGNTIYF. The CDR3 region has the DNA TGTGCCAGCAGTGAAGCGGGGTCTGGAAACACCATATATTTT.

The chain carries TRBV5-1 and TRBJ2-1, with D tentatively TRBD2 (5 bases). Per germline, CDR1 SGHRS and CDR2 YFSETQ. Trimming took 1 base from V and 1 from J, leaving 12 bases between them. The CDR3 contains 16 residues. The CDR3 spells CASSLLTGGSYNEQFF. The CDR3 DNA is TGCGCCAGCAGCTTGTTGACGGGCGGGTCCTACAATGAGCAGTTCTTC.

This clone was counted once. J is TRBJ1-5 and V is TRBV30, with a possible D match to TRBD1 (5 bases). The CDR3 is 16 amino acids. V was cut by 2 bases and J by 1 base, with 15 bases left in between. The germline CDR1 and CDR2 sequences are GTSNPN and SVGIG (reference sequence). The CDR3 sequence is CAWSFGGRMSNQPQHF. The CDR3 DNA is TGTGCCTGGAGTTTCGGGGGTCGGATGAGCAATCAGCCCCAGCATTTT. Combining the CDR3 with reference TRBV30 and TRBJ1-5 gives the whole variable domain SQTIHQWPATLVQPVGSPLSLECTVEGTSNPNLYWYRQAAGRGLQLLFYSVGIGQISSEVPQNLSASRPQDRQFILSSKKLLLSDSGFYLCAWSFGGRMSNQPQHFGDGTRLSIL.

The CDR3 region is CATSVAGRSTGELFF. In nucleotides, the CDR3 is TGTGCCACCTCGGTAGCGGGGAGGAGCACCGGGGAGCTGTTTTTT. The chain is built from TRBV7-8 and TRBJ2-2; 8 bases align to TRBD2. Germline-derived CDR1 and CDR2 are SGHVS and FQNEAQ. The CDR3 runs to 15 residues. Unmatched junction bases numbered 11, after V lost 10 bases and J lost 4 bases.

The rearrangement joins TRBV4-1 to TRBJ2-4; D is possibly TRBD2 (6 bases). Germline-derived CDR1 and CDR2 are MGHRA and YSYEKL. V was shortened by 9 bases and J by 7 bases, with 10 bases between the two germline ends. This CDR3 is built from 11 residues. CDR3 region: CASRGGNIQYF. For the CDR3, the DNA is TGCGCCAGTAGAGGAGGGAACATTCAGTACTTC.

In this sample, this clone turned up a few times. J is TRBJ1-1 and V is TRBV2, with D possibly being TRBD1 (5 bases). The CDR3 has 13 residues. Per germline, CDR1 SNHLY and CDR2 FYNNEI. Trimming took off 5 bases at V and 11 bases at J, with 18 bases between the two ends. Here the CDR3 DNA reads TGTGCCAGCAGTTACCGGGACGGGTCCTGGGCTTTCTTT. This codes for CASSYRDGSWAFF.

This chain links TRBV19 with TRBJ1-1, with D uncertain. The CDR3 runs to 17 residues. CDR1 is LNHDA, CDR2 SQIVND, per germline (reference sequence). The germline V and J ends were trimmed by 3 bases and 9 bases, with 26 bases remaining between them. CDR3 coding DNA: TGTGCCAGTAGTATTCTGCCTCAAAGAGGGAGGCCGAAAAAAGCTTTCTTT. Its protein is CASSILPQRGRPKKAFF.

CDR3 DNA: TGTGCCAGCAGAGGACCAACAGGGTCCTGGCTCACTGAAGCTTTCTTT. Translated: CASRGPTGSWLTEAFF. The rearrangement joins TRBV19 to TRBJ1-1; possible D gene TRBD1, 6 bases. Trimming cost V 9 bases and J 4 bases, with 24 bases left between them. This CDR3 is built from 16 residues. Germline loops: CDR1 LNHDA, CDR2 SQIVND (reference sequence).

The V gene is TRBV6-5, the J gene TRBJ1-5, with a possible D match to TRBD1 (6 bases). The germline V gene encodes CDR1 MNHEY and CDR2 SVGAGI. Trimming removed 8 bases at V and 3 bases at J, with 11 bases between. There are 13 residues in the CDR3. This CDR3 reads CASRQVNNQPQHF. The CDR3 region has the DNA TGTGCCAGCCGACAGGTGAACAATCAGCCCCAGCATTTT.

This clone was found once. The rearrangement links TRBV24-1 to TRBJ2-3, with a tentative D call TRBD2 (6 bases). Germline lookup yields CDR1 KGHDR and CDR2 SFDVKD. This CDR3 contains 15 residues. Trimming shortened V by 7 bases and J by 4 bases, and 17 bases separated the two germline ends. The CDR3 loop is CATSRGTQHADTQYF. CDR3 DNA: TGTGCCACCAGCCGGGGGACTCAACACGCAGATACGCAGTATTTT.

J is TRBJ2-1 and V is TRBV15; 11 positions agree with TRBD2. The germline CDR1 and CDR2 sequences are LNHNV and YYDKDF (reference sequence). The junction had 11 bases not matched to a gene; V was cut back by 2 bases and J by 8 bases. This CDR3 region has 17 residues. The CDR3 loop reads CATSRTHQLAGEHEQFF. CDR3 DNA: TGTGCCACCAGCAGAACCCACCAACTAGCGGGGGAACATGAGCAGTTCTTC.

The J gene is TRBJ1-1, the V gene TRBV6-4; D call uncertain. This CDR3 is built from 13 residues. Germline CDR1 is MRHNA and CDR2 is SNTAGT. Trimming left V 5 bases short and J 5 bases short, with 12 bases between. In DNA, the CDR3 is TGTGCCAGCAGTCAGGAATTTAGTACTGAAGCTTTCTTT. Encoded protein: CASSQEFSTEAFF.

CDR3 protein: CASTQQGLDGYTF. As DNA, the CDR3 is TGTGCCAGCACCCAACAGGGTCTGGACGGCTACACCTTC. J is TRBJ1-2 and V is TRBV7-9, with D perhaps matching TRBD1 (6 bases). Deletions cut 7 bases from V and 8 bases from J, with 17 bases between. The CDR3 is 13 amino acids. Looked up from germline, CDR1 is SEHNR and CDR2 is FQNEAQ (reference sequence). Drawing the rest from reference TRBV7-9 and TRBJ1-2, the complete variable domain is DTGVSQNPRHKITKRGQNVTFRCDPISEHNRLYWYRQTLGQGPEFLTYFQNEAQLEKSRLLSDRFSAERPKGSFSTLEIQRTEQGDSAMYLCASTQQGLDGYTFGSGTRLTVV.